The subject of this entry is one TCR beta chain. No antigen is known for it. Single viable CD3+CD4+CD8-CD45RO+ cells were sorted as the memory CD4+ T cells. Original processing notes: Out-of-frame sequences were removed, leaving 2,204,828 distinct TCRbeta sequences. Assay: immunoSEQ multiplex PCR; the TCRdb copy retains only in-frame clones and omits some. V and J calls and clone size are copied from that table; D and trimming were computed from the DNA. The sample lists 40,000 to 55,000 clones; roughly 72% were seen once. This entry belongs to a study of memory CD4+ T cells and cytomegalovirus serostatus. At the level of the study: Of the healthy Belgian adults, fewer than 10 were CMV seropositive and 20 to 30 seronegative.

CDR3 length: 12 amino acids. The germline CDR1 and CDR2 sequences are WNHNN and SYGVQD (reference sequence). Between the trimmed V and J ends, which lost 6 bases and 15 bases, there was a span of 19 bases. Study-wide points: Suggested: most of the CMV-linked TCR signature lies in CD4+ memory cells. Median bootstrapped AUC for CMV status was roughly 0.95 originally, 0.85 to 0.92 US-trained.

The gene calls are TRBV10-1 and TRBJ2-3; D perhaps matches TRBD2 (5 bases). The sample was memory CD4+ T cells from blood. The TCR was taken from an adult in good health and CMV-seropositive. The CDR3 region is CASSQDQAAVYF. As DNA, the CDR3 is TGCGCCAGCAGCCAAGACCAAGCGGCAGTTTATTTT.